The entry below gives a single T cell receptor beta chain sequence along with its context. CDR3 length: 15 amino acids. V dropped 7 bases and J dropped 0; count of bases not matched to a gene: 4. Germline assignment: CDR1 LNHDA and CDR2 SQIVND (reference sequence). This sample was taken from a study of T cell changes during pregnancy in multiple sclerosis. Data came from immunoSEQ multiplex PCR; TCRdb stores just in-frame clones and leaves some out. The sample has under 90,000 clones; roughly 94% are singletons. The gene calls are TRBV19 and TRBJ1-5; TRBD1 agrees at 9 bases. This material consisted of peripheral blood, taken in the second trimester of pregnancy. This TCR was sampled from a female donor in good health, enrolled as a control in a pregnancy study. The chain's CDR3 is CASTPGQGSNQPQHF. CDR3 bases: TGTGCCAGTACCCCGGGACAGGGTAGCAATCAGCCCCAGCATTTT.